This T cell receptor (beta chain) was captured in a study of blood T cells in healthy people across ages. Trimming cost V 7 bases and J 3 bases, with 10 bases left between them. This CDR3 has 12 amino acids. In germline, CDR1 is MNHEY, CDR2 SVGEGT. A second PCR, run for about 6 to 12 cycles, used a sample-barcoded 5' primer plus a J-beta primer mix. TCRdb re-called the 5' RACE reads with MiXCR, one entry per CDR3 protein. This sample carries about 680,000 distinct CDR3 sequences, 49% of them seen once, and the ten largest clones take 25% to 35%. This clonotype was sampled from a woman aged 55 to 70 in good health. The sample was blood. This chain connects TRBV6-2 or TRBV6-3 to TRBJ2-7; tentatively, D is TRBD1 (5 bases). The CDR3 nucleotides read TGTGCCAGCACGGATAGGGGCTACGAGCAGTACTTC. This codes for CASTDRGYEQYF.